These T cell receptor beta chains were read from a single sample in a study of T cell clones after liver transplantation. The data were produced by immunoSEQ multiplex PCR, yet TCRdb's version contains in-frame clones alone and is incomplete. The sample holds roughly 20,000 clones, around 82% seen once. Sample: CD8+ T cells from blood, taken less than 50 months after liver transplant. These receptors were taken from a human patient who received a liver transplant. The graft donor may have contributed some T cells. Each CDR3 is given with its conserved first and last residue. D genes are given only for firm matches. Clone size is given for some rows only: seen once, a few or many times, or a class if the clone is expanded.

clone_size,d_call,j_call,cdr3_length,v_call,cdr3_aa,cdr3_nt
.,TRBD1,TRBJ2-1,17,TRBV11-1,CASSLYRTGVIYNEQFF,TGTGCCAGCAGCCTATACCGGACAGGGGTGATATACAATGAGCAGTTCTTC
.,TRBD2,TRBJ2-1,13,TRBV7-9,CASSTGTSHEQFF,TGTGCCAGCAGCACCGGGACTAGCCATGAGCAGTTCTTC
.,.,TRBJ1-6,13,TRBV6-5,CASRMGYFSPLHF,TGTGCCAGCAGGATGGGATATTTTTCACCCCTCCACTTT
once,TRBD2,TRBJ2-5,15,TRBV7-9,CASSQTSGAQETQYF,TGTGCCAGCAGCCAGACTAGCGGGGCACAAGAGACCCAGTACTTC
once,.,TRBJ2-2,12,TRBV4-1,CASSHLSRELFF,TGCGCCAGCAGCCACCTTAGCCGGGAGCTGTTTTTT
.,.,TRBJ1-5,15,TRBV28,CASSLGSRRNQPQHF,TGTGCCAGCAGTTTAGGATCCCGTCGCAATCAGCCCCAGCATTTT
.,.,TRBJ1-2,14,TRBV5-1,CASSSGLSNYGYTF,TGCGCCAGCAGCTCGGGCCTGTCTAACTATGGCTACACCTTC
.,TRBD1,TRBJ2-7,15,TRBV9,CASSVGGTGAYEQYF,TGTGCCAGCAGCGTAGGAGGGACAGGTGCCTACGAGCAGTACTTC
.,TRBD1,TRBJ2-7,15,TRBV6-6,CASRPHPGQDYEQYF,TGTGCCAGCAGACCCCACCCGGGACAGGACTACGAGCAGTACTTC
.,.,TRBJ1-4,15,TRBV11-3,CASNDAGTGREKLFF,TGTGCCAGCAACGACGCCGGGACCGGAAGGGAAAAACTGTTTTTT
.,TRBD2,TRBJ2-1,14,TRBV29-1,CSVEGLAGSNEQFF,TGCAGCGTTGAAGGACTAGCGGGGAGCAATGAGCAGTTCTTC
few,.,TRBJ2-7,15,TRBV25-1,CASSGSVTGSYEQYF,TGTGCCAGCAGTGGTAGCGTTACTGGCTCCTACGAGCAGTACTTC
few,TRBD1,TRBJ1-1,15,TRBV5-8,CASSPWSGQDTEAFF,TGTGCCAGCAGCCCCTGGAGCGGACAGGATACTGAAGCTTTCTTT
once,.,TRBJ2-7,10,TRBV5-7,CASSRGEQYF,TGTGCCAGCAGTCGGGGCGAGCAGTACTTC
.,.,TRBJ2-3,15,TRBV11-1,CASSFGGSSTDTQYF,TGTGCCAGCAGCTTCGGCGGGTCTAGCACAGATACGCAGTATTTT
.,.,TRBJ2-6,15,TRBV10-2,CASMKGLTGANVLTF,TGCGCCAGCATGAAGGGGTTAACTGGGGCCAACGTCCTGACTTTC
.,.,TRBJ2-2,14,TRBV27,CASSFGPNTGELFF,TGTGCCAGCAGTTTTGGACCGAACACCGGGGAGCTGTTTTTT
few,.,TRBJ1-2,11,TRBV15,CATRDGYGYTF,TGTGCCACCAGGGATGGCTATGGCTACACCTTC
.,.,TRBJ1-3,15,TRBV11-2,CASSLQPGSGNTIYF,TGTGCCAGCAGCTTACAACCAGGGTCTGGAAACACCATATATTTT
.,.,TRBJ1-4,16,TRBV5-1,CASSLESRATGEKLFF,TGCGCCAGCAGCTTGGAATCCAGGGCCACCGGTGAAAAACTGTTTTTT
once,TRBD2,TRBJ2-1,16,TRBV4-3,CASSQDLAGGNSEQFF,TGCGCCAGCAGCCAAGATCTTGCGGGAGGGAACAGTGAGCAGTTCTTC
.,TRBD1,TRBJ1-5,12,TRBV29-1,CSVQGGDQPQHF,TGCAGCGTCCAGGGGGGAGATCAGCCCCAGCATTTT
.,.,TRBJ1-2,14,TRBV4-1,CASSQEGRNYGYTF,TGCGCCAGCAGCCAAGAGGGACGGAACTATGGCTACACCTTC
.,TRBD2,TRBJ2-3,15,TRBV5-1,CASSPTGGAADTQYF,TGCGCCAGCAGCCCCACCGGGGGGGCGGCAGATACGCAGTATTTT
.,TRBD1,TRBJ2-4,17,TRBV12-5,CASGWSQSTGALNIQYF,TGTGCTAGTGGTTGGTCCCAGAGTACAGGGGCCCTAAACATTCAGTACTTC
.,TRBD2,TRBJ2-5,16,TRBV7-2,CASSLSSGRNQETQYF,TGTGCCAGCAGCTTATCTAGCGGGAGGAATCAAGAGACCCAGTACTTC
once,.,TRBJ2-6,17,TRBV5-6,CASSLYSGSSGANVLTF,TGTGCCAGCAGCTTGTATAGCGGTAGCTCTGGGGCCAACGTCCTGACTTTC
.,.,TRBJ2-7,14,TRBV4-3,CASSQDGGSYEQYF,TGCGCCAGCAGCCAAGATGGGGGTTCCTACGAGCAGTACTTC
.,.,TRBJ2-7,17,TRBV27,CASSLLTGPQSSYEQYF,TGTGCCAGCAGTCTCCTTACAGGGCCCCAAAGCTCCTACGAGCAGTACTTC
.,TRBD1,TRBJ1-1,15,TRBV5-1,CASSSTGTGVTEAFF,TGCGCCAGCAGCTCAACCGGGACAGGGGTCACTGAAGCTTTCTTT
.,TRBD1,TRBJ2-3,14,TRBV6-1,CAGGSDRGADTQYF,TGTGCCGGGGGCTCGGACAGGGGGGCGGATACGCAGTATTTT
.,.,TRBJ2-3,12,TRBV11-2,CASSADKDTQYF,TGTGCCAGCAGCGCCGATAAAGATACGCAGTATTTT
.,.,TRBJ2-5,16,TRBV9,CASSPENGQPQETQYF,TGTGCCAGCAGCCCCGAAAATGGGCAACCACAAGAGACCCAGTACTTC
.,.,TRBJ2-1,13,TRBV4-1,CASSQDMNNEQFF,TGCGCCAGCAGCCAAGATATGAACAATGAGCAGTTCTTC
.,.,TRBJ1-1,15,TRBV5-4,CASSLEGTGGTEAFF,TGTGCCAGCAGCTTGGAGGGGACGGGAGGCACTGAAGCTTTCTTT
.,.,TRBJ2-3,11,TRBV6-6,CASEGTDTQYF,TGTGCCAGCGAAGGCACAGATACGCAGTATTTT
.,.,TRBJ1-4,13,TRBV6-6,CASSYSTGGKLFF,TGTGCCAGCAGTTACTCGACGGGGGGAAAACTGTTTTTT
.,.,TRBJ1-1,13,TRBV2,CATGTPMNTEAFF,TGTGCCACTGGAACCCCGATGAACACTGAAGCTTTCTTT
.,.,TRBJ1-3,16,TRBV25-1,CASSDPYRDSGNTIYF,TGTGCCAGCAGTGATCCATACAGGGACTCTGGAAACACCATATATTTT
.,.,TRBJ2-3,16,TRBV9,CASSPEFDDRTDTQYF,TGTGCCAGCAGCCCCGAGTTTGACGACCGCACAGATACGCAGTATTTT
.,.,TRBJ1-2,17,TRBV7-3,CASSEFSSPGVDYGYTF,TGTGCCAGCAGTGAATTTAGCAGTCCCGGGGTAGACTATGGCTACACCTTC